This is a list of T cell receptor beta chains from one sample in a study of cytomegalovirus exposure and HLA in healthy donors. Using immunoSEQ multiplex PCR, the repertoire was profiled, and TCRdb retains in-frame clones only, with some absent. The sample yields 110,000 to 150,000 clones, about three quarters seen once. The specimen sequenced was PBMCs. The receptors derive from a human donor in good health. CDR3s include the opening cysteine and the closing phenylalanine or tryptophan. Fields, in order: J gene, D gene, CDR3 length, clone size, V gene, CDR3 protein, CDR3 DNA. D genes are given only for firm matches. The size of a clone is reported for some rows only, either as once, few or many, or as a class for expanded clones.

>TRBJ1-1|TRBD1|15|few|TRBV5-4
CASSSRTGMNTEAFF
TGTGCCAGCAGCTCCCGGACAGGGATGAACACTGAAGCTTTCTTT
>TRBJ1-6|NA|15|NA|TRBV7-2
CASSAPGRGNSPLHF
TGTGCCAGCAGCGCACCGGGACGGGGGAATTCACCCCTCCACTTT
>TRBJ2-3|TRBD2|13|few|TRBV29-1
CSVGLAVTDTQYF
TGCAGCGTTGGGCTAGCGGTGACAGATACGCAGTATTTT
>TRBJ1-2|NA|11|NA|TRBV19
CASSMRSGYTF
TGTGCCAGTAGTATGCGGAGTGGCTACACCTTC
>TRBJ2-1|NA|14|NA|TRBV7-3
CASSLNSDWNEQFF
TGTGCCAGCAGCTTAAATAGCGACTGGAATGAGCAGTTCTTC
>TRBJ2-1|TRBD2|14|NA|TRBV5-6
CASSSGLADNEQFF
TGTGCCAGCAGCTCAGGACTAGCGGACAATGAGCAGTTCTTC
>TRBJ2-1|TRBD2|15|NA|TRBV11-2
CASSLRGVHYNEQFF
TGTGCCAGCAGCCTCCGGGGGGTTCACTACAATGAGCAGTTCTTC
>TRBJ1-4|NA|13|NA|TRBV30
CAWTRERDEKLFF
TGTGCCTGGACCAGGGAACGAGATGAAAAACTGTTTTTT
>TRBJ1-2|TRBD1|13|NA|TRBV11-2
CASSSTGRYGYTF
TGTGCCAGCAGCTCGACAGGGCGGTATGGCTACACCTTC
>TRBJ2-7|NA|13|few|TRBV19
CASREGHSYEQYF
TGTGCCAGTAGGGAGGGGCATTCCTACGAGCAGTACTTC
>TRBJ1-2|TRBD1|14|few|TRBV5-4
CASSLGRTGDGYTF
TGTGCCAGCAGCTTGGGCAGGACAGGGGACGGCTACACCTTC
>TRBJ1-2|NA|16|NA|TRBV2
CASKPRGGGSFYGYTF
TGTGCCAGCAAACCCAGGGGAGGGGGGTCCTTTTATGGCTACACCTTC
>TRBJ2-3|TRBD1|18|few|TRBV5-1
CASSFLFPGQGSTDTQYF
TGCGCCAGCAGCTTTTTATTTCCGGGACAGGGGAGCACAGATACGCAGTATTTT
>TRBJ2-1|TRBD2|15|NA|TRBV6-5
CASSPGGSSYNEQFF
TGTGCCAGCAGTCCGGGGGGATCTTCCTACAATGAGCAGTTCTTC
>TRBJ2-2|TRBD1|17|NA|TRBV18
CASSPRTGGMGTGELFF
TGTGCCAGCTCACCACGGACAGGGGGAATGGGCACCGGGGAGCTGTTTTTT
>TRBJ1-2|NA|15|few|TRBV6-6
CASSQDSLPLYGYTF
TGTGCCAGCAGCCAAGACAGTTTACCTCTCTATGGCTACACCTTC
>TRBJ2-5|TRBD2|13|NA|TRBV4-1
CASSQGLVGEQYF
TGCGCCAGCAGTCAAGGACTAGTTGGGGAGCAGTACTTC
>TRBJ1-2|NA|12|NA|TRBV6-1
CASSHIRDGYTF
TGTGCCAGCAGCCACATCAGGGATGGCTACACCTTC
>TRBJ2-7|TRBD2|14|few|TRBV29-1
CSVPASGYSYEQYF
TGCAGCGTTCCTGCTAGCGGTTATTCCTACGAGCAGTACTTC
>TRBJ1-5|TRBD1|14|NA|TRBV25-1
CASSTGGGNQPQHF
TGTGCCAGCAGCACAGGGGGGGGCAATCAGCCCCAGCATTTT
>TRBJ1-1|NA|10|NA|TRBV6-1
CASRHREAFF
TGTGCCAGCAGACACAGAGAAGCTTTCTTT
>TRBJ1-5|NA|13|NA|TRBV6-1
CASSREINQPQHF
TGTGCCAGCAGCCGGGAGATCAATCAGCCCCAGCATTTT
>TRBJ2-5|TRBD2|14|NA|TRBV2
CASSKRGGQETQYF
TGTGCCAGCAGTAAGCGGGGGGGCCAAGAGACCCAGTACTTC
>TRBJ1-1|TRBD1|14|NA|TRBV5-1
CASSPGQGATEAFF
TGCGCCAGCAGTCCGGGACAGGGGGCCACTGAAGCTTTCTTT
>TRBJ2-2|NA|11|NA|TRBV6-1
CASLDTGELFF
TGTGCCAGCCTAGACACCGGGGAGCTGTTTTTT
>TRBJ2-5|TRBD2|15|NA|TRBV4-2
CASSLSSGRGETQYF
TGTGCCAGCAGCCTATCAAGCGGGAGGGGGGAGACCCAGTACTTC
>TRBJ2-2|TRBD1|14|NA|TRBV29-1
CSAKGQGETGELFF
TGCAGCGCAAAGGGACAGGGGGAAACCGGGGAGCTGTTTTTT
>TRBJ2-3|TRBD2|15|NA|TRBV7-2
CASSLNVPGGDTQYF
TGTGCCAGCAGCTTAAACGTTCCGGGAGGAGATACGCAGTATTTT
>TRBJ2-6|NA|14|few|TRBV6-5
CASIRGPGANVLTF
TGTGCCAGCATTAGGGGCCCTGGGGCCAACGTCCTGACTTTC
>TRBJ2-1|TRBD2|14|NA|TRBV6-1
CASNAGGIYNEQFF
TGTGCCAGCAACGCGGGGGGGATCTACAATGAGCAGTTCTTC
>TRBJ2-1|TRBD2|15|NA|TRBV10-3
CAMDSGSTSYNEQFF
TGTGCCATGGACAGCGGGAGCACCTCCTACAATGAGCAGTTCTTC
>TRBJ2-7|TRBD1|14|NA|TRBV11-3
CASSLGGQLDEQYF
TGTGCCAGCAGCTTAGGGGGACAGTTGGACGAGCAGTACTTC
>TRBJ2-3|NA|19|few|TRBV6-4
CASSEVSGRTSEGTDTQYF
TGTGCCAGCTCAGAGGTTAGTGGGAGAACTTCAGAAGGCACAGATACGCAGTATTTT
>TRBJ2-7|NA|14|NA|TRBV5-4
CASSVGQLSYEQYF
TGTGCCAGCAGTGTTGGACAGCTCTCCTACGAGCAGTACTTC
>TRBJ1-1|NA|15|NA|TRBV2
CASSEQVSQRTEAFF
TGTGCCAGCAGTGAGCAGGTCTCCCAAAGGACTGAAGCTTTCTTT
>TRBJ1-5|NA|20|NA|TRBV5-5
CASSLSFSVREALGDQPQHF
TGTGCCAGCAGCTTGTCTTTCAGTGTCAGGGAGGCTTTGGGCGATCAGCCCCAGCATTTT
>TRBJ1-2|NA|12|NA|TRBV7-9
CASRPDSYGYTF
TGTGCCAGCAGGCCAGACAGTTATGGCTACACCTTC
>TRBJ1-5|NA|14|NA|TRBV5-6
CASSWGGARQPQHF
TGTGCCAGCAGCTGGGGCGGTGCGCGACAGCCCCAGCATTTT
>TRBJ2-7|NA|14|NA|TRBV6-1
CASRNRVGSYEQYF
TGTGCCAGCAGGAACAGGGTTGGTTCCTACGAGCAGTACTTC
>TRBJ2-2|TRBD2|16|NA|TRBV5-1
CASSLGTSGSAGELFF
TGCGCCAGCAGCTTGGGGACTAGCGGGAGCGCCGGGGAGCTGTTTTTT
>TRBJ2-7|TRBD1|15|NA|TRBV7-6
CASSLVGTGTYEQYF
TGTGCCAGCAGCTTAGTTGGGACAGGGACCTACGAGCAGTACTTC
>TRBJ1-1|NA|13|NA|TRBV19
CASSISGNTEAFF
TGTGCCAGTAGTATTTCGGGTAACACTGAAGCTTTCTTT
>TRBJ2-1|NA|13|NA|TRBV5-6
CASSWTSGDEQFF
TGTGCCAGCAGCTGGACATCGGGCGATGAGCAGTTCTTC
>TRBJ1-3|NA|14|NA|TRBV4-1
CASSQQVIGNTIYF
TGCGCCAGCAGCCAACAGGTAATCGGAAACACCATATATTTT
>TRBJ2-1|TRBD2|15|once|TRBV7-6
CASSLGTSGTNEQFF
TGTGCCAGCAGCCTGGGGACTAGCGGTACCAATGAGCAGTTCTTC
>TRBJ2-7|NA|16|NA|TRBV18
CASSPILGSRSYEQYF
TGTGCCAGCTCACCAATATTGGGGAGCCGATCCTACGAGCAGTACTTC
>TRBJ1-2|NA|14|once|TRBV19
CASRPRDNNYGYTF
TGTGCCAGTAGGCCCCGGGACAATAACTATGGCTACACCTTC
>TRBJ2-7|NA|15|once|TRBV5-4
CASSLDTFSSCEQYF
TGTGCCAGCAGCTTGGATACTTTTAGCTCCTGCGAGCAGTACTTC
>TRBJ2-3|TRBD1|15|NA|TRBV5-1
CASTTQGANTDTQYF
TGCGCCAGCACCACACAGGGGGCGAACACAGATACGCAGTATTTT
>TRBJ2-3|TRBD2|15|few|TRBV27
CASSVTSGATDTQYF
TGTGCCAGCAGTGTGACTAGCGGGGCCACAGATACGCAGTATTTT